Below are 27 T cell receptor beta chains sequenced from a single sample in a study of vaccination effects on CD4 cells after COVID-19. Repertoires were generated with immunoSEQ multiplex PCR, while TCRdb's copy carries only in-frame clones and drops some. In the table there are approximately 40,000 clones, under 75% of which are singletons. Expansion with viral peptide pools was applied to antigen-specific CD4+ T cells by the ViraFEST assay prior to sequencing. Having been cultured for about ten days, the cells underwent CD4+ T cell isolation. According to the study, vaccine recipients showed no prior SARS-CoV-2 infection and negative nucleocapsid antibodies. The antigens these receptors bind are not known. The source material was CD4+ T cells from PBMCs cultured with SARS-CoV-2 spike peptides, sampled before COVID-19 vaccination. Receptor source: a human donor who received a COVID-19 vaccine.

This rearrangement joins TRBV20-1 to TRBJ2-1; D is possibly TRBD2 (6 bases). Germline V lookup: CDR1 DFQATT, CDR2 SNEGSKA (reference sequence). The CDR3 has 15 amino acids. V was clipped by 3 bases and J by 0 bases, with 12 bases between them. CDR3 region: CSASRWGDSYNEQFF. As DNA, the CDR3 is TGCAGTGCTAGTCGGTGGGGGGACTCCTACAATGAGCAGTTCTTC.

This rearrangement joins TRBV6-6 to TRBJ1-2; 9 bases agree with TRBD1. Germline trimming cut 0 bases from V and 4 bases from J; bases unmatched to any gene: 6. CDR1 and CDR2 from the germline V gene are MNHNY and SVGAGI (reference sequence). This CDR3 spans 16 amino acids. The CDR3 here is CASSYSRGQGVYGYTF. The CDR3 coding sequence is TGTGCCAGCAGTTACTCTAGGGGACAGGGCGTCTATGGCTACACCTTC.

There are a few counts of this clone. The rearrangement joins TRBV20-1 to TRBJ1-5, with 7 nucleotides matching TRBD1. Trimming at V came to 7 bases and at J to 7 bases, leaving 4 bases not matched to a gene. The germline gives CDR1 DFQATT, CDR2 SNEGSKA (reference sequence). The CDR3 totals 11 residues. Here the CDR3 reads CSVRGGQPQHF. The DNA of the CDR3 is TGCAGTGTCAGGGGGGGGCAGCCCCAGCATTTT.

J is TRBJ1-5 and V is TRBV18, with 9 bases aligning to TRBD1. Germline V gives CDR1 KGHSH, CDR2 LQKENI. V trimming: 6 bases; J trimming: 7 bases; junction bases outside the gene matches: 7. This CDR3 region has 14 residues. CDR3 nucleotide sequence: TGTGCCAGCTCCCGGGACAGGGATGGCCAGCCCCAGCATTTT. Amino acid sequence: CASSRDRDGQPQHF.

J is TRBJ1-6 and V is TRBV18; the D is unclear. Trimming pared 1 base from V and 8 bases from J, leaving 15 bases between. Germline CDR1 KGHSH, CDR2 LQKENI. This CDR3 contains 16 residues. The CDR3 bases are TGTGCCAGCTCACCACAATCCCGGGAATACGATTCACCCCTCCACTTT. Amino acids: CASSPQSREYDSPLHF.

The chain links TRBV18 to TRBJ1-2, with D hard to call. Trimming took off 2 bases at V and 7 bases at J, with 11 bases between the two ends. Germline V CDR1 and CDR2: KGHSH, LQKENI. The CDR3 is 13 residues long. The CDR3 region has the DNA TGTGCCAGCTCACCAGGGATGGTTCGTGGCTACACCTTC. Amino acid sequence: CASSPGMVRGYTF.

In this sample, this clone turned up a few times. V and J are TRBV2 and TRBJ1-2; 8 bases agree with TRBD1. Per the germline V gene, CDR1 is SNHLY and CDR2 is FYNNEI. Trimming removed 6 bases from V and 6 bases from J; junction bases left unmatched: 12. This CDR3 spans 15 amino acids. This CDR3 reads CASSRGGTGGNGYTF. As DNA, the CDR3 is TGTGCCAGCAGCCGGGGCGGGACAGGAGGCAATGGCTACACCTTC.

This sequence joins TRBV28 and TRBJ1-3; D ambiguous. V was cut by 8 bases and J by 3 bases, with 11 bases left in between. Per the germline V gene, CDR1 is MDHEN and CDR2 is SYDVKM. The CDR3 covers 13 residues. CDR3 nucleotides: TGTGCCAGCGTTCGTTACGGTGGAAACACCATATATTTT. Translation: CASVRYGGNTIYF.

The CDR3 sequence: CASTQFWRNPTNEKLFF. CDR3 nucleotides: TGTGCCAGCACTCAATTTTGGAGGAACCCAACTAATGAAAAACTGTTTTTT. This sequence joins TRBV7-9 and TRBJ1-4; no definite D call. Germline CDR1 and CDR2: SEHNR and FQNEAQ (reference sequence). V was cut by 7 bases and J by 0 bases, with 18 bases left in between. The CDR3 runs 17 residues.

This chain links TRBV5-4 with TRBJ2-4; 9 bases agree with TRBD1. The CDR3 contains 14 residues. The ends lost 1 base at V and 6 bases at J; junction bases unmatched: 2. Looked up from germline, CDR1 is SGHNT and CDR2 is YYREEE (reference sequence). The DNA for the CDR3 is TGTGCCAGCAGCTTGAAGGGACAGGGAAACATTCAGTACTTC. Protein product: CASSLKGQGNIQYF.

The chain links TRBV18 to TRBJ2-5; maybe TRBD1 (6 bases). Looked up from germline, CDR1 is KGHSH and CDR2 is LQKENI. This CDR3 has 14 amino acids. The V end was cut by 6 bases, the J end by 1 base, with 12 bases between. In DNA, the CDR3 is TGTGCCAGCTCCCCGGGACAAGTCCAAGAGACCCAGTACTTC. As protein: CASSPGQVQETQYF. Combining the CDR3 with reference TRBV18 and TRBJ2-5 gives the whole variable domain NAGVMQNPRHLVRRRGQEARLRCSPMKGHSHVYWYRQLPEEGLKFMVYLQKENIIDESGMPKERFSAEFPKEGPSILRIQQVVRGDSAAYFCASSPGQVQETQYFGPGTRLLVL.

This clone was recorded a few times. This same CDR3 is encoded by further DNA sequences in the sample. The chain is built from TRBV30 and TRBJ1-2; no clear D. The CDR3 contains 10 residues. Trimming pared 3 bases from V and 7 bases from J, leaving 6 bases between. Germline lookup yields CDR1 GTSNPN and CDR2 SVGIG (reference sequence). The CDR3 sequence is CAWSSGGYTF. DNA for the CDR3: TGTGCCTGGAGCTCGGGTGGCTACACCTTC. Filled out from reference TRBV30 and TRBJ1-2, the complete variable domain reads SQTIHQWPATLVQPVGSPLSLECTVEGTSNPNLYWYRQAAGRGLQLLFYSVGIGQISSEVPQNLSASRPQDRQFILSSKKLLLSDSGFYLCAWSSGGYTFGSGTRLTVV.

The genes are TRBV29-1 and TRBJ2-3; 10 nucleotides match TRBD1. The length of the CDR3 is 14 residues. Unmatched junction bases numbered 8, after V lost 8 bases and J lost 3 bases. The germline V gene has CDR1 SQVTM and CDR2 ANQGSEA. The CDR3: CSMGTGAWTDTQYF. For the CDR3, the DNA is TGCAGCATGGGGACAGGGGCGTGGACAGATACGCAGTATTTT.

V and J are TRBV21-1 and TRBJ2-1; the table assigns TRBD2, which was not confirmed against the DNA. TRBV21-1 represents a pseudogene. The CDR3 consists of 19 residues. The CDR3 reads CASSSPSHFLWEFYNEQFF. The CDR3 nucleotides read TGTGCCAGCAGCAGTCCAAGCCATTTTTTGTGGGAGTTCTACAATGAGCAGTTCTTC.

The CDR3 loop reads CASSRWGTIGQPQHF. Here the CDR3 DNA reads TGTGCCAGCAGCCGTTGGGGGACAATCGGTCAGCCCCAGCATTTT. The rearrangement links TRBV7-2 to TRBJ1-5, with a possible D match to TRBD1 (6 bases). CDR3 size: 15 residues. The V gene lost 5 bases and the J gene lost 6 bases, with 17 bases spanning the gap. Germline V gene sequence: CDR1 SGHTA, CDR2 FQGNSA.

A few counts support this clone. The chain has TRBV28 and TRBJ2-2; D is possibly TRBD1 or TRBD2 (5 bases each). V was pared by 4 bases and J by 0 bases, with 12 bases between. Looked up from germline, CDR1 is MDHEN and CDR2 is SYDVKM. This CDR3 is built from 16 residues. This CDR3 reads CASSSRGGTNTGELFF. The CDR3 nucleotides read TGTGCCAGCAGTTCCCGGGGCGGAACGAACACCGGGGAGCTGTTTTTT.

The rearrangement links TRBV7-9 to TRBJ1-2; 7 bases are shared with TRBD1. Germline V gene sequence: CDR1 SEHNR, CDR2 FQNEAQ (reference sequence). J was trimmed by 8 bases and V by 6 bases; bases with no gene match: 9. The CDR3 covers 13 residues. The CDR3 bases are TGTGCCAGCAGACCGAAGACAGGGTGGGGCTACACCTTC. Translation: CASRPKTGWGYTF.

This clone is medium-sized within its sample. The V and J genes are TRBV2 and TRBJ1-5; no definite D call. In germline, CDR1 is SNHLY, CDR2 FYNNEI. Trimming left V 3 bases short and J 2 bases short, with 17 bases between. The CDR3 runs 17 residues. CDR3 DNA sequence: TGTGCCAGCAGTGACCTAGGTTGGGCAGGCGGCAATCAGCCCCAGCATTTT. This codes for CASSDLGWAGGNQPQHF.

The rearrangement joins TRBV7-3 to TRBJ2-2, with a possible D match to TRBD1 (7 bases). With 2 bases removed from V and 7 bases from J, the gap between germline ends came to 17 bases. This CDR3 region has 16 residues. Germline CDR1 reads SGHTA; CDR2 reads FQGTGA. As DNA, the CDR3 is TGTGCCAGCAGCTTAGGAGGGGGCGCCCCGGGCGGGGAGCTGTTTTTT. Protein: CASSLGGGAPGGELFF.

The V call is TRBV24-1, the J call TRBJ2-1, with 16 bases lining up with TRBD2. J lost 4 bases, V lost 9 bases, and 5 bases had no gene match. Germline V gives CDR1 KGHDR, CDR2 SFDVKD. This CDR3 region has 16 residues. The CDR3 region has the DNA TGTGCCACCTATGGGACTAGCGGGAGGGGGTACAATGAGCAGTTCTTC. This sequence encodes CATYGTSGRGYNEQFF.

The chain joins TRBV7-2 to TRBJ1-5; 11 bases agree with TRBD1. The germline V gene has CDR1 SGHTA and CDR2 FQGNSA. V was clipped by 5 bases and J by 7 bases; unmatched bases: 7. The CDR3 is 15 residues long. CDR3 sequence (DNA): TGTGCCAGCAGCGCTCGGACAGGGGGCTTACAGCCCCAGCATTTT. It is translated as CASSARTGGLQPQHF.

The rearrangement links TRBV10-3 to TRBJ1-5, with 7 bases fitting TRBD1. The length of the CDR3 is 15 residues. Germline CDR1 and CDR2: ENHRY and SYGVKD. The trim removed 3 bases at V and 3 bases at J, leaving 5 bases unmatched. In DNA form, the CDR3 reads TGTGCCATCAGTGAATCAGGGGGTTTCAATCAGCCCCAGCATTTT. Its translation is CAISESGGFNQPQHF.

The chain has TRBV7-9 and TRBJ2-1; 8 nucleotides align to TRBD1. There are 16 residues in the CDR3. V was pared by 0 bases and J by 4 bases, with 5 bases of the junction left unmatched. CDR1 and CDR2 from the germline V gene are SEHNR and FQNEAQ (reference sequence). The CDR3 is CASSLAQGASYNEQFF. CDR3 DNA sequence: TGTGCCAGCAGCTTAGCGCAGGGGGCGAGTTACAATGAGCAGTTCTTC.

The chain recombines TRBV19 with TRBJ1-5; 10 nucleotides line up with TRBD1. Trimming took 6 bases from V and 5 from J; bases not matched to a gene: 10. Germline V gives CDR1 LNHDA, CDR2 SQIVND (reference sequence). CDR3 size: 16 residues. The DNA for the CDR3 is TGTGCCAGTAGGGACAGGGGGAATGGTCCCCATCAGCCCCAGCATTTT. Its protein is CASRDRGNGPHQPQHF.

The J gene is TRBJ1-2, the V gene TRBV12-3 or TRBV12-4, with 10 bases identical to TRBD1. The junction had 5 bases not matched to a gene; V was cut back by 5 bases and J by 8 bases. The CDR3 is 13 residues long. The CDR3 coding sequence is TGTGCCAGCAGTCCGGGACAGGGGTTGGGCTACACCTTC. It is translated as CASSPGQGLGYTF.

In DNA, the CDR3 is TGTGCCTGGAGTGTACGGTTGACAGCCAGGCAGTACTTC. As protein: CAWSVRLTARQYF. This chain uses TRBV30 with TRBJ2-7; possible D gene TRBD1, 5 bases. V was clipped by 0 bases and J by 9 bases, with 15 bases between them. This CDR3 has 13 amino acids. Germline V gene data show CDR1 as GTSNPN and CDR2 as SVGIG (reference sequence).

The chain uses TRBV20-1 and TRBJ1-1; D might be TRBD1 (5 bases). This CDR3 has 11 amino acids. From germline, CDR1 is DFQATT and CDR2 SNEGSKA (reference sequence). Trimming took 2 bases from V and 6 from J, leaving 7 bases between them. The CDR3 bases are TGCAGTGCTAGACGGGACGCTGAAGCTTTCTTT. Translating gives CSARRDAEAFF.